The rows below give T cell receptor beta chains drawn from one sample of a study of T cells in severe cutaneous drug reactions. Reanalyzing the multiplex PCR reads, TCRdb keeps one entry per CDR3 protein, without DNA. The clone table shows some 5,000 distinct CDR3 sequences, with the ten largest holding 15%. The specimen was PBMCs. These receptor sequences come from a human donor with a severe cutaneous adverse drug reaction. The CDR3 runs from the conserved cysteine through the conserved F or W. Expanded clones are given a class, and other clones once, few, many or no size at all.

j_call,clone_size,v_call,cdr3_aa
TRBJ1-4,medium-sized,TRBV12-3/TRBV12-4,CASSGGDRKLFF
TRBJ1-6,medium-sized,TRBV4-3,CASSQDRGQGRSPLHF
TRBJ1-3,medium-sized,TRBV28,CASSPLGGDTIYF
TRBJ1-5,medium-sized,TRBV7-2,CASRLSSTNQPQHF
TRBJ2-5,.,TRBV12-3/TRBV12-4,CASSLIGADGETQYF
TRBJ2-7,.,TRBV25-1,CASSPMGVHEQYF
TRBJ2-2,medium-sized,TRBV4-2,CASSQESVQGVTGELFF
TRBJ1-1,.,TRBV12-5,CASGLSTRGQGVSDTEAFF
TRBJ1-5,.,TRBV12-3/TRBV12-4,CASSLKGSSSNQPQHF
TRBJ1-5,large,TRBV27,CASSLSAGGPQHF
TRBJ1-4,.,TRBV12-3/TRBV12-4,CASRSLTGGNEKLFF
TRBJ1-1,.,TRBV19,CASSSAGGTEAFF
TRBJ1-1,medium-sized,TRBV6-1,CASSEAGGAVNTEAFF
TRBJ2-1,.,TRBV20-1,CSARDWGRGRNEQFF
TRBJ2-2,.,TRBV19,CASNMGSGNTGELFF
TRBJ1-3,.,TRBV7-9,CASSSGNPGNTIYF
TRBJ2-3,medium-sized,TRBV7-9,CASSSSGSTDTQYF
TRBJ1-5,.,TRBV12-3/TRBV12-4,CASSPSGGGQPQHF
TRBJ2-3,.,TRBV12-3/TRBV12-4,CASSLSQENTDTQYF
TRBJ1-2,medium-sized,TRBV4-2,CASSQRTDLSNYGYTF
TRBJ2-1,.,TRBV9,CASSPWAGADNEQFF
TRBJ2-1,.,TRBV18,CASLLSSIYNEQFF
TRBJ1-1,medium-sized,TRBV4-3,CASSQEYGTEAFF
TRBJ2-6,medium-sized,TRBV25-1,CASGPVQGPGANVLTF
TRBJ2-3,.,TRBV7-2,CASSLGHWTDTQYF
TRBJ2-1,.,TRBV2,CASSVRTSGPGPFF
TRBJ2-1,medium-sized,TRBV4-1,CASSQGRGRYNEQFF
TRBJ1-2,.,TRBV27,CASSPWPGVVPGYTF
TRBJ2-3,medium-sized,TRBV6-5,CASSYRFGIDTQYF
TRBJ2-3,.,TRBV11-3,CASSRGSARGTDTQYF
TRBJ2-1,medium-sized,TRBV12-3/TRBV12-4,CASTSTQRNEQFF
TRBJ1-5,medium-sized,TRBV7-2,CASSPRGGNQPQHF
TRBJ2-5,medium-sized,TRBV4-2,CASSQVADRKGETQYF
TRBJ1-5,.,TRBV2,CASRGGVGNQPQHF
TRBJ2-2,medium-sized,TRBV28,CASSGPSRGTGELFF
TRBJ2-5,.,TRBV24-1,CATSDISGPETQYF
TRBJ1-4,medium-sized,TRBV28,CASTPWLQSNEKLFF
TRBJ1-6,.,TRBV6-1,CASSEHREAPYSPLHF
TRBJ1-1,.,TRBV28,CASSSAGGFTTEAFF
TRBJ1-1,.,TRBV18,CASSPYGAEAFF
TRBJ2-1,medium-sized,TRBV6-2/TRBV6-3,CASSLGLAGKVEQFF
TRBJ2-7,medium-sized,TRBV6-2/TRBV6-3,CASSYGVFAEQYF
TRBJ2-1,medium-sized,TRBV28,CASSFPASGTRNEQFF
TRBJ2-1,.,TRBV5-1,CASSLAEWGTYNEQFF
TRBJ2-5,.,TRBV6-1,CASRETGIRETQYF